This TCR beta chain was observed in a study of follicular helper T cells after annual influenza vaccination. The wider study: Blood was drawn on days 0, 7 and 28 after vaccination. Study findings and constraints: Each annual vaccination recalled recurring oligoclonal ICOS+CD38+ cTfh clonotypes. ICOS-CD38- cTfh most often held earlier Day 7 ICOS+CD38+ clones.

Trimming took 5 bases from V and 3 from J; bases not matched to a gene: 10. This CDR3 spans 18 amino acids. Germline-derived CDR1 and CDR2 are MNHEY and SMNVEV (reference sequence). Described time point: 2015-2016 season, pre-vaccination. Between 40 and 100 mL of blood was drawn per time point. Only in-frame clones appear in the TCRdb table, and some are missing; sequencing was by immunoSEQ multiplex PCR. In the table there are 9,500 to 12,000 clones, around 85% of which are singletons. Points on this clone: What it binds is not known.

This clonotype was obtained from an adult who received the influenza vaccine. The V call is TRBV27, the J call TRBJ1-6; the match to TRBD1 covers 10 bases. The sample was CXCR5+ CD38- circulating T follicular helper cells from blood, taken on the day of influenza vaccination. Subset indicated: circulating Tfh, non-naive CD4+CXCR5+PD-1+ (ICOS+CD38+ or ICOS-CD38-). The CDR3 DNA reads as TGTGCCAGCAGTCCGGGACAGGGGCCCCCCTACTATAATTCACCCCTCCACTTT. This translates into CASSPGQGPPYYNSPLHF.